Shown below are 16 T cell receptor beta chains from a single sample sequenced in a study of shared clonotypes between healthy human individuals. The table came from immunoSEQ multiplex PCR; TCRdb's copy has only in-frame clones and leaves some out. The sample contains some 1,600,000 clones, approximately 98% of which appear only once. The sample comprised naive CD4+ T cells sorted from blood. Subset defined: CD45RA+ positively selected. These receptors were obtained from a young man in good health.

The rearrangement joins TRBV9 to TRBJ2-1, with D perhaps TRBD2 (7 bases). Trimming stripped 0 bases from V and 8 bases from J, with 21 bases between. This CDR3 is built from 17 residues. Germline CDR1 SGDLS, CDR2 YYNGEE. The CDR3 sequence: CASSVEGALASGDEQFF. As DNA, the CDR3 is TGTGCCAGCAGCGTAGAAGGGGCACTAGCGTCAGGGGATGAGCAGTTCTTC. The full variable domain, its missing parts supplied by reference TRBV9 and TRBJ2-1, is DSGVTQTPKHLITATGQRVTLRCSPRSGDLSVYWYQQSLDQGLQFLIQYYNGEERAKGNILERFSAQQFPDLHSELNLSSLELGDSALYFCASSVEGALASGDEQFFGPGTRLTVL.

V gene TRBV10-2 combines with J gene TRBJ2-7; D possibly matches TRBD1 or TRBD2 (6 bases each). V lost 1 base to trimming and J lost 8 bases, with 15 bases between them. The CDR3 consists of 14 residues. CDR1 is WSHSY, CDR2 SAAADI, per germline. The DNA for the CDR3 is TGCGCCAGCAGTGAGTTTGGGGGGCGCCTCCAGCAGTACTTC. Protein product: CASSEFGGRLQQYF.

The chain uses TRBV6-1 and TRBJ2-7; D is undetermined. V lost 1 base and J lost 6, with 10 bases in between. The V gene's germline CDR1 is MNHNS and CDR2 SASEGT. The CDR3 sequence is 13 residues long. The CDR3 region has the DNA TGTGCCAGCAGTGAAGAGTGGTTATCCGAGCAGTACTTC. It encodes CASSEEWLSEQYF.

CDR3 protein: CASSLVGAGLPYNEQFF. In DNA, the CDR3 is TGTGCCAGCAGCTTAGTTGGGGCAGGTCTCCCCTACAATGAGCAGTTCTTC. This chain joins TRBV7-6 and TRBJ2-1; tentative D call: TRBD1 (5 bases). Trimming pared 1 base from V and 2 bases from J, leaving 15 bases between. Germline lookup yields CDR1 SGHVS and CDR2 FNYEAQ. The CDR3 totals 17 residues.

This clone appeared once. This chain links TRBV28 with TRBJ2-3, with 7 positions matching TRBD2. This CDR3 is 15 amino acids long. CDR1 and CDR2 (germline): MDHEN, SYDVKM. After removal of 4 bases from V and 4 bases from J, the junction contained 8 bases not matched to a gene. The CDR3 region has the DNA TGTGCCAGCAGTTGGTCCGGACTAGGGGCAGATACGCAGTATTTT. This codes for CASSWSGLGADTQYF.

The chain combines TRBV10-3 with TRBJ2-5, with no clear D. Trimming removed 1 base from V and 1 base from J, with 16 bases in between. The CDR3 has 17 residues. The germline V gene encodes CDR1 ENHRY and CDR2 SYGVKD. The chain's CDR3 is CAISEWPSSRTQETQYF. CDR3 sequence (DNA): TGTGCCATCAGTGAGTGGCCCTCCTCTAGAACCCAAGAGACCCAGTACTTC.

The chain links TRBV19 to TRBJ2-7; 8 bases map to TRBD1. Germline values: CDR1 LNHDA, CDR2 SQIVND (reference sequence). V shed 9 bases, J shed 2 bases, and the junction held 6 bases outside the gene matches. This CDR3 has 13 amino acids. This CDR3 reads CARSRDRTYEQYF. The CDR3 DNA reads TGTGCCAGATCCCGGGACAGGACCTACGAGCAGTACTTC.

The chain carries TRBV27 and TRBJ2-1; tentatively, D is TRBD1 (5 bases). Germline CDR1 and CDR2: MNHEY and SMNVEV (reference sequence). V gave up 4 bases and J gave up 3 bases, with 16 bases separating them. This CDR3 comprises 16 residues. The CDR3 sequence is CASSSRDSNHYNEQFF. The CDR3 DNA reads TGTGCCAGCAGTTCCCGTGACAGCAATCACTACAATGAGCAGTTCTTC.

The rearrangement joins TRBV9 to TRBJ2-7; 8 bases agree with TRBD1. The CDR3 extends over 17 amino acids. The V and J ends lost 0 bases and 4 bases, in that order; junction bases with no gene match: 12. Germline V gene lookup returns CDR1 SGDLS and CDR2 YYNGEE. Written as DNA, the CDR3 is TGTGCCAGCAGCGTAGGCCTTTGGGGACAGGACAGATACGAGCAGTACTTC. Its translation is CASSVGLWGQDRYEQYF.

This chain uses TRBV6-6 with TRBJ1-2; D remains ambiguous. Trimming stripped 6 bases from V and 4 bases from J, with 9 bases between. The germline gives CDR1 MNHNY, CDR2 SVGAGI (reference sequence). The CDR3 is 12 amino acids. The CDR3 DNA sequence: TGTGCCAGCAGGGGTATGGTCTATGGCTACACCTTC. Its protein is CASRGMVYGYTF.

CDR3 nucleotide sequence: TGCGCCAGCAGCTCGCAGGGAACAAGCCCTTCCAATGAGCAGTTCTTC. Residues: CASSSQGTSPSNEQFF. The genes are TRBV4-3 and TRBJ2-1; possible D gene TRBD1, 5 bases. The CDR3 runs 16 residues. Per the germline V gene, CDR1 is LGHNA and CDR2 is YSLEER. V was cut by 5 bases and J by 6 bases, with 20 bases left in between.

The gene calls are TRBV2 and TRBJ2-5; 13 nucleotides align to TRBD2. The CDR3 length is 15 residues. J lost 5 bases, V lost 6 bases, and 6 bases had no gene match. Germline-derived CDR1 and CDR2 are SNHLY and FYNNEI. This chain's CDR3 is CASSQLAGGPETQYF. For the CDR3, the DNA is TGTGCCAGCAGCCAACTAGCGGGAGGGCCTGAGACCCAGTACTTC.

The rearrangement links TRBV5-5 to TRBJ2-2; no definite D call. CDR3 length: 14 amino acids. Germline V CDR1 and CDR2: SGHKS, YYEKEE (reference sequence). Trimming took off 2 bases at V and 6 bases at J, with 11 bases between the two ends. CDR3 DNA sequence: TGTGCCAGCAGCTTACCTGCAGTGTCCGGGGAGCTGTTTTTT. It translates to CASSLPAVSGELFF.

The chain uses TRBV5-4 and TRBJ2-7; D possibly corresponds to TRBD2 (6 bases). Between the trimmed V and J ends, which lost 4 bases and 3 bases, there was a span of 11 bases. This CDR3 is 13 amino acids long. Germline V gives CDR1 SGHNT, CDR2 YYREEE (reference sequence). CDR3 DNA: TGTGCCAGCAGCGCGGGACCGATCTACGAGCAGTACTTC. It specifies CASSAGPIYEQYF.

V is TRBV7-2 and J is TRBJ1-1; TRBD1 is a possible D gene (6 bases). The V gene's germline CDR1 is SGHTA and CDR2 FQGNSA. V gave up 3 bases and J gave up 6 bases, with 11 bases separating them. The CDR3 consists of 13 residues. The CDR3 DNA follows: TGTGCCAGCAGCTTGGGGGCTCGGGCTGAAGCTTTCTTT. It specifies CASSLGARAEAFF.

The chain joins TRBV7-9 to TRBJ2-7; D is perhaps TRBD1 (5 bases). The V gene lost 1 base and the J gene lost 3 bases, with 10 bases spanning the gap. CDR1 is SEHNR, CDR2 FQNEAQ, per germline (reference sequence). The CDR3 is made up of 14 amino acids. CDR3: CASSLGAQVYEQYF. As DNA, the CDR3 is TGTGCCAGCAGCTTAGGGGCACAGGTCTACGAGCAGTACTTC.